This T cell receptor (beta chain) was captured by sequencing in a study of identical twins. Study conclusions and caveats: With monozygotic twins, out-of-frame TCR alpha sharing exceeded what models estimated. Insertions were fewer in abundant cord blood beta clonotypes, whereas memory repertoires showed none of this pattern.

This clonotype was observed at least ten times. Its antigen is unidentified. Template switching introduced a universal primer site, and the cDNA bore unique molecular identifiers. From the 5' RACE reads, TCRdb called clonotypes with MiXCR, one entry per CDR3 protein. Of roughly 280,000 distinct CDR3 sequences detected, 7.5% to 9.5% appear once; the ten largest clones hold approximately 6.5%. Germline V gene lookup returns CDR1 SEHNR and CDR2 FQNEAQ (reference sequence). V was pared by 2 bases and J by 2 bases, with 4 bases of the junction left unmatched. The CDR3 sequence is 15 residues long. These data were likewise used in another study, on yellow fever vaccine responses in identical twins.

The sequence derives from a woman aged 18 to 35 in good health. V usage is TRBV7-9 and J usage is TRBJ2-5; 8 bases agree with TRBD1. The sequencing input was CD8+ T cells sorted from blood. The CDR3 region is CASSLTTGGQETQYF. CDR3 bases: TGTGCCAGCAGCTTAACTACAGGGGGACAAGAGACCCAGTACTTC. The full variable domain, with the rest looked up from reference TRBV7-9 and TRBJ2-5, is DTGVSQNPRHKITKRGQNVTFRCDPISEHNRLYWYRQTLGQGPEFLTYFQNEAQLEKSRLLSDRFSAERPKGSFSTLEIQRTEQGDSAMYLCASSLTTGGQETQYFGPGTRLLVL.